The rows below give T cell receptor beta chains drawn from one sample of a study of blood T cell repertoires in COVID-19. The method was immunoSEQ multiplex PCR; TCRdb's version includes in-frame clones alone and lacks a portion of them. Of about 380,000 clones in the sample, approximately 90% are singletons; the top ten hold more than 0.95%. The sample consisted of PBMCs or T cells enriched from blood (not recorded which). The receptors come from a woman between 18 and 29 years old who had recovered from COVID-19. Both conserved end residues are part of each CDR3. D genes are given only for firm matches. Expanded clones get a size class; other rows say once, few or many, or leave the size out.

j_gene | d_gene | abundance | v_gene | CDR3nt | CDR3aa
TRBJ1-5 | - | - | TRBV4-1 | TGCGCCAGCAGCCAAGAAACTTATAGCAATCAGCCCCAGCATTTT | CASSQETYSNQPQHF
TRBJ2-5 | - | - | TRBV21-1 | TGTGCCAGCAGCAAATTCGGGGGGTTCTTAGAGGAGACCCAGTACTTC | CASSKFGGFLEETQYF
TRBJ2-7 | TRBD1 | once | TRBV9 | TGTGCCAGCAGCGTAGAACCCATCGACCCGGGACAGGGGCCGTACGAGCAGTACTTC | CASSVEPIDPGQGPYEQYF
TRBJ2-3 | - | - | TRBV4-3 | TGCGCCAGCAGCCAAGATCGGGGGGCCGGCGGGGATACGCAGTATTTT | CASSQDRGAGGDTQYF
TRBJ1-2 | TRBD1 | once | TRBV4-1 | TGCGCCAGCAGCCCGACCGGACAGGGTGGGGATGGCTACACCTTC | CASSPTGQGGDGYTF
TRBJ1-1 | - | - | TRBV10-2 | TGCGCCAGCAGTGAGGCAGGGGAGACTGAAGCTTTCTTT | CASSEAGETEAFF
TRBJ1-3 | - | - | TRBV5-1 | TGCGCCTACAAACCACTGGGCGGAAACACCATATATTTT | CAYKPLGGNTIYF
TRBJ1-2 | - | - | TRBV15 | TGTGTCACCAGCACCCCCCAGGCGTCCGTTTATGGCTACACCTTC | CVTSTPQASVYGYTF
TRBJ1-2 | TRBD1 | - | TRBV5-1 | TGCGCCAGCAGCTTGTTGGACAGGGGGGACTATGGCTACACCTTC | CASSLLDRGDYGYTF
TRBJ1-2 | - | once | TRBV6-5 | TGTGCCAGCCTGGGGAGAGGCCCGAGGGGCTACACCTTC | CASLGRGPRGYTF